This T cell receptor (beta chain) was sequenced in a study of T cells in Graves' hyperthyroidism and ophthalmopathy. With regard to this clonotype: Its antigen remains unknown.

The TCR beta CDR3 regions underwent amplification using RNA transcripts as the source. First-round RT-PCR of the TCR CDR3 relied on the HTBI primer set. TCRdb analysed the multiplex PCR reads with MiXCR anew, one entry per CDR3 protein. In the table there are fewer than 600,000 distinct CDR3 sequences, approximately 14% of which are singletons. The V gene lost 3 bases and the J gene lost 0 bases, with 8 bases spanning the gap. This CDR3 spans 13 amino acids. CDR1 is SQVTM and CDR2 is ANQGSEA in the germline V gene. Study findings and constraints: Ophthalmopathy was model-predicted a median roughly 6.2 months pre-onset.

The rearrangement links TRBV29-1 to TRBJ1-1; D is unclear. The origin of this receptor is a woman between 35 and 50 years old with Graves' hyperthyroidism. Sequenced sample: blood. CDR3 coding DNA: TGCAGCGTTGACGACGGCTTGAACACTGAAGCTTTCTTT. It specifies CSVDDGLNTEAFF.